This T cell receptor (beta chain) was sequenced for a study of CD8 T cells in ankylosing spondylitis. Study-wide results and caveats: For ankylosing spondylitis blood, a TCR beta motif of about eight highly homologous variants appeared characteristic. Some motif variants were previously reported in reactive arthritis synovial fluid and blood.

By quantitative 5'-RACE with molecular barcodes, the TCR beta libraries were made. TCRdb reanalysed the 5' RACE reads using MiXCR and keeps one entry per CDR3 protein. The sample has fewer than 25,000 distinct CDR3 sequences; 13% are singletons. Regarding this clonotype: Its specificity is unknown.

Trimming removed 6 bases at V and 7 bases at J, with 19 bases between. This CDR3 spans 15 amino acids. Germline loops: CDR1 MGHDK, CDR2 SYGVNS. The sequencing input was blood. V is TRBV25-1 and J is TRBJ2-1, with D perhaps assigned TRBD1 or TRBD2 (5 bases each). This sequence originates from a male donor with ankylosing spondylitis or in good health (not recorded which). The CDR3 DNA sequence: TGTGCCAGCAGCCATCTAGCTATGGGGGTGAATGAGCAGTTCTTC. It codes for CASSHLAMGVNEQFF. The full variable domain, in which reference TRBV25-1 and TRBJ2-1 provide the parts outside the CDR3, is EADIYQTPRYLVIGTGKKITLECSQTMGHDKMYWYQQDPGMELHLIHYSYGVNSTEKGDLSSESTVSRIRTEHFPLTLESARPSHTSQYLCASSHLAMGVNEQFFGPGTRLTVL.